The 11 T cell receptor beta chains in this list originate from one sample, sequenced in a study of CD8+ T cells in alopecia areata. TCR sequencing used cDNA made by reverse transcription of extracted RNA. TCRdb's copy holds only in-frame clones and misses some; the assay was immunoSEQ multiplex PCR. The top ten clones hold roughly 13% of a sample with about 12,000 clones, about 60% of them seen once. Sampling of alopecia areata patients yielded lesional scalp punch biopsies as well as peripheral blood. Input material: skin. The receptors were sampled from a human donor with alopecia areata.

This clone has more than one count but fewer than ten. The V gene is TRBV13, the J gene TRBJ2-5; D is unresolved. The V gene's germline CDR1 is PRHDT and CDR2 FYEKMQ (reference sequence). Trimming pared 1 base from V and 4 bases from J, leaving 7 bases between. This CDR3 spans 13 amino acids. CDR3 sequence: CASSLDPRETQYF. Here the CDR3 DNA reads TGTGCCAGCAGCTTAGACCCCCGAGAGACCCAGTACTTC.

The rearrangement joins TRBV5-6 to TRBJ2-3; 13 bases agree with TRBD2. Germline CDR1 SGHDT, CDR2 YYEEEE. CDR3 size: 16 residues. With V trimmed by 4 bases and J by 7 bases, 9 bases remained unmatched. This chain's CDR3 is CASSRRLAGGSHTQYF. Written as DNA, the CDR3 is TGTGCCAGCAGCCGAAGACTAGCGGGAGGTTCTCATACGCAGTATTTT.

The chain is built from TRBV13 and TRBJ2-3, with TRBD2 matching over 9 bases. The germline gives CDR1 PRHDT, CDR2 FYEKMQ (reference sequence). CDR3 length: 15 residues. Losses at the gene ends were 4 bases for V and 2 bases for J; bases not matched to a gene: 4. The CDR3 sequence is CASSSRLAATDTQYF. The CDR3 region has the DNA TGTGCCAGCAGCTCCAGACTAGCGGCCACAGATACGCAGTATTTT.

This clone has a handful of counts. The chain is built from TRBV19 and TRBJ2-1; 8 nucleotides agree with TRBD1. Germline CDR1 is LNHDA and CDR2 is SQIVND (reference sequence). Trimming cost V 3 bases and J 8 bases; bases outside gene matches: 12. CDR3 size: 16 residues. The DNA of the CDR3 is TGTGCCAGTAGTATGTTCGGGACAGGTACGTGGCATGAGCAGTTCTTC. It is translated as CASSMFGTGTWHEQFF. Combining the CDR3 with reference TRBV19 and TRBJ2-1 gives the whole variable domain DGGITQSPKYLFRKEGQNVTLSCEQNLNHDAMYWYRQDPGQGLRLIYYSQIVNDFQKGDIAEGYSVSREKKESFPLTVTSAQKNPTAFYLCASSMFGTGTWHEQFFGPGTRLTVL.

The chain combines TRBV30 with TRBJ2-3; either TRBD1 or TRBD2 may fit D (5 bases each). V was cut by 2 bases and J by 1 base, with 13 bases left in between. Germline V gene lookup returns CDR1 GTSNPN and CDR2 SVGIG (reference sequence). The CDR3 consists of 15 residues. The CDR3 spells CAWSLSRGRTDTQYF. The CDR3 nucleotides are TGTGCCTGGAGTCTCTCCCGGGGCCGCACAGATACGCAGTATTTT.

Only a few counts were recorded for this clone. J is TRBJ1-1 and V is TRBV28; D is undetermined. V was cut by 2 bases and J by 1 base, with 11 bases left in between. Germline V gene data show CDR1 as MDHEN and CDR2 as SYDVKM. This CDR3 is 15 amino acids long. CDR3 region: CASSLKEAWNTEAFF. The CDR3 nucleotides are TGTGCCAGCAGTTTAAAGGAAGCCTGGAACACTGAAGCTTTCTTT.

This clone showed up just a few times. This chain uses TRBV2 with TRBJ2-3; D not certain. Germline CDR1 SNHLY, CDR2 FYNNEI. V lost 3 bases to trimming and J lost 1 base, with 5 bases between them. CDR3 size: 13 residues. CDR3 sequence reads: CASSDVGTDTQYF. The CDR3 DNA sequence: TGTGCCAGCAGTGATGTGGGCACAGATACGCAGTATTTT.

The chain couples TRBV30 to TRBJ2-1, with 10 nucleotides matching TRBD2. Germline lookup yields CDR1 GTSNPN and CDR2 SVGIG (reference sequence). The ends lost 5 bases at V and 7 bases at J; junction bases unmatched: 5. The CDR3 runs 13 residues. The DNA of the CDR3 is TGTGCCTGGTCGCGGGGACTAGCGAATGAGCAGTTCTTC. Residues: CAWSRGLANEQFF.

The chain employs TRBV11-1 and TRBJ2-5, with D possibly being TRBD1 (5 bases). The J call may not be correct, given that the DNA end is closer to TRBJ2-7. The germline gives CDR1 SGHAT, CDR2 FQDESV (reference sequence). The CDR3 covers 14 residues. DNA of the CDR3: TGTGCCAGCAGCTCGGACACACATACTTACGAGCAGTACTTC. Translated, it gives CASSSDTHTYEQYF.

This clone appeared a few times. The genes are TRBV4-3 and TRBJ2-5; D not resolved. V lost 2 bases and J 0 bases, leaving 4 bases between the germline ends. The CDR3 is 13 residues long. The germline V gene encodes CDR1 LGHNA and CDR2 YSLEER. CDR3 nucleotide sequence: TGCGCCAGCAGCCAACCTCACCAAGAGACCCAGTACTTC. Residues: CASSQPHQETQYF.

The CDR3 sequence is CASSYSGVSTDTQYF. The CDR3, as DNA: TGTGCCAGCAGCTATAGCGGGGTCAGCACAGATACGCAGTATTTT. The chain employs TRBV7-3 and TRBJ2-3; 8 nucleotides agree with TRBD2. The ends lost 4 bases at V and 0 bases at J; junction bases unmatched: 3. This CDR3 has 15 residues. Per germline, CDR1 SGHTA and CDR2 FQGTGA.